This TCR beta chain was sequenced in a study of regulatory T cells in long-lasting Graves disease. Overall study results and limits: Persistent disease samples used TRBV28, TRBJ1-2 and TRBJ2-5 preferentially. Newly diagnosed patients had higher TCR diversity than persistent Graves' patients did.

With iRepertoire HTBI primers and Arm-PCR of CDR3 regions, TCR beta libraries were built. In TCRdb, the multiplex PCR reads were re-called with MiXCR into one record per CDR3 protein. This sample has about 400,000 distinct CDR3 sequences, with less than 25% found just once. The table lists this clonotype with a few counts. Its target is unknown. Noted time point: persistent/refractory GD, antithyroid drugs over 5 years with positive TRAb. PBMCs were the source of the RNA used for TCR sequencing. Trimming shortened V by 2 bases and J by 5 bases, and 13 bases separated the two germline ends. Germline assignment: CDR1 SGHKS and CDR2 YYEKEE (reference sequence). The CDR3 length is 14 residues.

This chain links TRBV5-5 with TRBJ1-1; TRBD1 might be the D (6 bases). Sample: peripheral blood mononuclear cells (PBMCs), taken when the disease was refractory, from a patient treated with antithyroid drugs. This TCR came from a female donor with Graves disease. The CDR3 DNA follows: TGTGCCAGCAGCTTATTAGGGGGGATAACTGAAGCTTTCTTT. It specifies CASSLLGGITEAFF.